The 18 T cell receptor beta chains below all came from one sample that was sequenced in a study of blood T cell repertoires in COVID-19. The data were produced by immunoSEQ multiplex PCR, yet TCRdb's version contains in-frame clones alone and is incomplete. Here the sample spans under 200,000 clones, 60% to 85% being singletons. Sequencing was carried out using peripheral blood. The receptors here all came from a man between 60 and 75 years old with active or convalescent COVID-19.

The CDR3 spells CATSDFWGDEQYF. The CDR3 DNA follows: TGTGCCACCAGTGATTTTTGGGGGGACGAGCAGTACTTC. The J gene is TRBJ2-7, the V gene TRBV24-1; a weak D match, TRBD2 (6 bases). This CDR3 has 13 amino acids. The ends were cut back, 1 base at V and 5 bases at J, with 8 bases in the middle. Germline values: CDR1 KGHDR, CDR2 SFDVKD.

The rearrangement joins TRBV7-9 to TRBJ2-1; 8 bases line up with TRBD2. Germline V gives CDR1 SEHNR, CDR2 FQNEAQ (reference sequence). The CDR3 consists of 15 residues. V was clipped by 3 bases and J by 7 bases; unmatched bases: 8. The CDR3 here is CASSFFAGGHNEQFF. The CDR3 DNA follows: TGTGCCAGCAGCTTCTTCGCGGGAGGCCATAATGAGCAGTTCTTC.

The gene calls are TRBV20-1 and TRBJ1-5; 9 nucleotides match TRBD1. The CDR3 runs 15 residues. The V segment lost 3 bases and the J segment 7 bases; nucleotides outside the gene matches: 10. Germline V gives CDR1 DFQATT, CDR2 SNEGSKA (reference sequence). The CDR3 DNA follows: TGCAGTGCTAGTTACCGACAGGGGGAACGGCAGCCCCAGCATTTT. This translates into CSASYRQGERQPQHF.

This sequence joins TRBV24-1 and TRBJ2-3; TRBD1 aligns across 11 bases. The CDR3 runs to 18 residues. With V trimmed by 0 bases and J by 0 bases, 4 bases remained unmatched. CDR1 and CDR2 from the germline V gene are KGHDR and SFDVKD. CDR3 region: CATSDLKDRGRSTDTQYF. DNA for the CDR3: TGTGCCACCAGTGATTTGAAGGACAGGGGGCGCAGCACAGATACGCAGTATTTT.

The rearrangement uses TRBV14 and TRBJ2-3, with 12 bases identical to TRBD2. The CDR3 covers 17 residues. Germline CDR1 reads SGHDN; CDR2 reads FVKESK. Germline trimming cut 1 base from V and 3 bases from J; bases unmatched to any gene: 5. CDR3 amino acids: CASSQVPTSGSTDTQYF. CDR3 coding DNA: TGTGCCAGCAGCCAAGTCCCGACTAGCGGGAGTACAGATACGCAGTATTTT.

The V and J genes are TRBV30 and TRBJ1-2; TRBD1 matches 11 bases. The CDR3 runs 15 residues. The V and J ends lost 3 bases and 3 bases, in that order; junction bases with no gene match: 6. Germline loops: CDR1 GTSNPN, CDR2 SVGIG (reference sequence). The chain's CDR3 is CAWRQEGQGDYGYTF. CDR3 nucleotide sequence: TGTGCCTGGAGGCAGGAGGGACAGGGGGACTATGGCTACACCTTC.

This sequence joins TRBV5-1 and TRBJ2-2; D perhaps matches TRBD2 (5 bases). Germline loops: CDR1 SGHRS, CDR2 YFSETQ. The CDR3 has 15 residues. Trimming removed 0 bases at V and 2 bases at J, with 8 bases between. The DNA for the CDR3 is TGCGCCAGCAGCTTGGATAGCGCAAACACCGGGGAGCTGTTTTTT. This gives the protein CASSLDSANTGELFF.

This clone was observed a handful of times. The chain combines TRBV19 with TRBJ2-2; 8 bases match TRBD2. Trimming took 7 bases from V and 5 from J; bases not matched to a gene: 3. CDR3 size: 13 residues. The V gene's germline CDR1 is LNHDA and CDR2 SQIVND (reference sequence). CDR3 nucleotide sequence: TGTGCCAGTAAAGCTAGCGGGACCGGGGAGCTGTTTTTT. Amino acids: CASKASGTGELFF.

The rearrangement uses TRBV24-1 and TRBJ1-2; D gene unclear. Trimming took off 3 bases at V and 0 bases at J, with 10 bases between the two ends. The CDR3 length is 15 residues. Per germline, CDR1 KGHDR and CDR2 SFDVKD. The CDR3 loop is CATSDPRRANYGYTF. CDR3 nucleotides: TGTGCCACCAGTGATCCCCGGAGGGCTAACTATGGCTACACCTTC.

The chain carries TRBV5-4 and TRBJ1-1, with TRBD1 matching over 8 bases. Germline V gene data show CDR1 as SGHNT and CDR2 as YYREEE (reference sequence). This CDR3 has 14 residues. The trim removed 6 bases at V and 1 base at J, leaving 5 bases unmatched. The CDR3 DNA sequence: TGTGCCAGCACCCCGGACAGGGCGAACACTGAAGCTTTCTTT. It translates to CASTPDRANTEAFF. Combining the CDR3 with reference TRBV5-4 and TRBJ1-1 gives the whole variable domain ETGVTQSPTHLIKTRGQQVTLRCSSQSGHNTVSWYQQALGQGPQFIFQYYREEENGRGNFPPRFSGLQFPNYSSELNVNALELDDSALYLCASTPDRANTEAFFGQGTRLTVV.

This clone was counted once. The chain has TRBV27 and TRBJ2-1; 9 nucleotides line up with TRBD1. The CDR3 is 12 amino acids. V was pared by 7 bases and J by 9 bases, with 4 bases of the junction left unmatched. Germline loops: CDR1 MNHEY, CDR2 SMNVEV (reference sequence). The CDR3 DNA reads TGTGCCAGCACTACAGGGGGCCTTGAGCAGTTCTTC. It specifies CASTTGGLEQFF.

The J gene is TRBJ2-6, the V gene TRBV28; perhaps TRBD1 as D (5 bases). There are 16 residues in the CDR3. Germline CDR1 and CDR2: MDHEN and SYDVKM. V lost 6 bases and J lost 0, with 12 bases in between. CDR3 DNA sequence: TGTGCCAGCAGGGGGCCGGGTTCCTCTGGGGCCAACGTCCTGACTTTC. Its translation is CASRGPGSSGANVLTF.

The chain has TRBV7-6 and TRBJ2-4; weak D call: TRBD1 (6 bases). Trimming removed 1 base from V and 9 bases from J, with 7 bases in between. Germline assignment: CDR1 SGHVS and CDR2 FNYEAQ. The CDR3 extends over 12 amino acids. This chain's CDR3 is CASSLEGGIQYF. In DNA, the CDR3 is TGTGCCAGCAGCTTAGAAGGGGGCATTCAGTACTTC.

The chain couples TRBV2 to TRBJ2-6; D gene ambiguous. The CDR3 is 17 residues long. With 6 bases removed from V and 6 bases from J, the gap between germline ends came to 21 bases. Germline CDR1 and CDR2: SNHLY and FYNNEI. Here the CDR3 DNA reads TGTGCCAGCAGGCCAGACACCCTTAATTTGTTGGCCAACGTCCTGACTTTC. This sequence encodes CASRPDTLNLLANVLTF.

Only one count was recorded for this clone. V and J are TRBV11-1 and TRBJ2-1; 10 bases line up with TRBD2. The germline V gene has CDR1 SGHAT and CDR2 FQDESV (reference sequence). The junction had 4 bases not matched to a gene; V was cut back by 5 bases and J by 3 bases. CDR3 length equals 15 residues. CDR3 sequence: CASSEWTSGYNEQFF. CDR3 sequence (DNA): TGTGCCAGCAGCGAGTGGACTAGCGGCTACAATGAGCAGTTCTTC.

As DNA, the CDR3 is TGTGCCAGCAGCTTAGCCCTAAAGGGTAGCGGGAGGGGAGAGACCCAGTACTTC. It translates to CASSLALKGSGRGETQYF. The chain carries TRBV7-6 and TRBJ2-5, with TRBD2 matching over 11 bases. The V gene's germline CDR1 is SGHVS and CDR2 FNYEAQ. The CDR3 is 18 amino acids. The ends lost 0 bases at V and 4 bases at J; junction bases unmatched: 10.

The chain is built from TRBV25-1 and TRBJ1-6; no clear D. The germline V gene has CDR1 MGHDK and CDR2 SYGVNS. V was pared by 4 bases and J by 17 bases, with 15 bases between. The CDR3 contains 12 residues. The CDR3 coding sequence is TGTGCCAGCAGTGTTGGAGCCCTGGAATTCCACTTT. Amino acid sequence: CASSVGALEFHF.

This clone was seen only a few times. The chain couples TRBV19 to TRBJ2-7; 7 positions agree with TRBD1. J gave up 1 base and V 8 bases, and 11 bases lay outside the gene matches. Germline CDR1 LNHDA, CDR2 SQIVND (reference sequence). The CDR3 spans 15 residues. CDR3 sequence (DNA): TGTGCCAGTTCTCCCCTTTGGACAGGTTCCTACGAGCAGTACTTC. It is translated as CASSPLWTGSYEQYF.